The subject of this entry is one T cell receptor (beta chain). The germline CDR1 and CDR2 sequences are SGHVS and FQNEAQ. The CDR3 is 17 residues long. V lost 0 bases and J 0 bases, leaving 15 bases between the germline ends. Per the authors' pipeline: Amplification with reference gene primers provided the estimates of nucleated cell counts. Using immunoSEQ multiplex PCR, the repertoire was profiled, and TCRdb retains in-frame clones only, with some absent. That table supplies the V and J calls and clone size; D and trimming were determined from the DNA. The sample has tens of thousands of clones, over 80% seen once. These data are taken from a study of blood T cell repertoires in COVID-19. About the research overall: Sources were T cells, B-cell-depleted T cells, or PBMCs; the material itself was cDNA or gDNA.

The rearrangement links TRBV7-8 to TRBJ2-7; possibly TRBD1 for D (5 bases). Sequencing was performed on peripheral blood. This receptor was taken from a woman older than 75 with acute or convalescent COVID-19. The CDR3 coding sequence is TGTGCCAGCAGCTTAGCTCGTTTACAGGACCACTCCTACGAGCAGTACTTC. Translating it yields CASSLARLQDHSYEQYF.